One and the same sample provided the 30 T cell receptor beta chains below, sequenced in a study of patients and donors after allogeneic stem cell transplantation. TCRdb re-called the RT-PCR reads with MiXCR, one entry per CDR3 protein. The table has more than 850,000 distinct CDR3 sequences, roughly 18% seen once. Sequencing was carried out using blood, either unsorted or a sorted T cell fraction (not recorded which). The receptor source for this set is a human donor who was either an allogeneic HSCT recipient or a stem cell or donor lymphocyte infusion donor (not recorded which). It is not recorded whose cells these are; they may come from a transplant donor.

The V gene is TRBV7-3, the J gene TRBJ2-2; TRBD1 is a possible D gene (7 bases). This CDR3 is built from 16 residues. The ends were cut back, 5 bases at V and 1 base at J, with 14 bases in the middle. Germline V gives CDR1 SGHTA, CDR2 FQGTGA. CDR3 in amino acids: CASSPWGDRNTGELFF. CDR3 coding DNA: TGTGCCAGCAGCCCCTGGGGGGACAGGAACACCGGGGAGCTGTTTTTT.

This clonotype was counted only a few times. The V call is TRBV12-3 or TRBV12-4, the J call TRBJ2-1; TRBD2 aligns across 13 bases. The CDR3 is 18 amino acids. Germline trimming cut 3 bases from V and 5 bases from J; bases unmatched to any gene: 10. The CDR3 nucleotides are TGTGCCAGCAGTTTTAGACTAGCGGGAGGAACTTTCCACAATGAGCAGTTCTTC. It translates to CASSFRLAGGTFHNEQFF.

This clonotype was seen a few times. This chain connects TRBV20-1 to TRBJ2-7; D is possibly TRBD1 (5 bases). V was cut by 5 bases and J by 0 bases, with 11 bases left in between. In germline, CDR1 is DFQATT, CDR2 SNEGSKA (reference sequence). This CDR3 region has 13 residues. The CDR3 DNA sequence: TGCAGTGCTGGCCGACAGAGCTCCTACGAGCAGTACTTC. Protein product: CSAGRQSSYEQYF.

This clonotype was recorded at least ten times. CDR3 protein: CASSLPGQRSYEQYF. The CDR3 DNA is TGTGCCAGCAGTCTTCCGGGACAGCGCTCCTACGAGCAGTACTTC. The chain couples TRBV12-3 or TRBV12-4 to TRBJ2-7, with 7 bases matching TRBD1. CDR3 size: 15 residues. Unmatched junction bases numbered 7, after V lost 5 bases and J lost 0 bases.

This clonotype was observed at least ten times. This chain connects TRBV20-1 to TRBJ2-7, with D hard to call. Germline V gene lookup returns CDR1 DFQATT and CDR2 SNEGSKA (reference sequence). The CDR3 totals 10 residues. With 4 bases removed from V and 1 base from J, the gap between germline ends came to 2 bases. Written as DNA, the CDR3 is TGCAGTGCTACGTCCTACGAGCAGTACTTC. Encoded protein: CSATSYEQYF.

The V gene is TRBV5-1, the J gene TRBJ2-3, with 7 bases matching TRBD2. This CDR3 is built from 16 residues. Germline lookup yields CDR1 SGHRS and CDR2 YFSETQ. V gave up 3 bases and J gave up 0 bases; unmatched junction bases: 7. The CDR3 bases are TGCGCCAGCAGCTGGAGAGGTAGCGGGAGCACAGATACGCAGTATTTT. It specifies CASSWRGSGSTDTQYF.

The chain combines TRBV6-1 with TRBJ2-3, with 10 bases matching TRBD2. V shed 6 bases and J 0 bases; nucleotides not matched to a gene: 12. The CDR3 sequence is 18 residues long. CDR1 is MNHNS and CDR2 is SASEGT in the germline V gene. The CDR3 loop reads CASRWRASGGTSTDTQYF. DNA of the CDR3: TGTGCCAGCAGGTGGAGGGCTAGCGGGGGAACTAGCACAGATACGCAGTATTTT.

CDR3 nucleotides: TGCAGTGCTAGAGATCTAATGGCCGCAGACGAGCAGTACTTC. Its translation: CSARDLMAADEQYF. The gene calls are TRBV20-1 and TRBJ2-7; D remains ambiguous. Germline V CDR1 and CDR2: DFQATT, SNEGSKA (reference sequence). Trimming removed 0 bases at V and 5 bases at J, with 14 bases between. This CDR3 has 14 residues.

This clonotype was detected only a few times. The chain uses TRBV5-6 and TRBJ2-5; 9 bases agree with TRBD1. The CDR3 runs 17 residues. Trimming cost V 2 bases and J 3 bases; bases outside gene matches: 11. Germline V gene lookup returns CDR1 SGHDT and CDR2 YYEEEE. The CDR3: CASSFTGTGWGEETQYF. The DNA of the CDR3 is TGTGCCAGCAGCTTTACCGGGACAGGGTGGGGGGAAGAGACCCAGTACTTC.

The V and J genes are TRBV7-9 and TRBJ2-3, with D possibly being TRBD2 (5 bases). Deletions cut 5 bases from V and 3 bases from J, with 12 bases between. CDR3 length equals 14 residues. Per germline, CDR1 SEHNR and CDR2 FQNEAQ (reference sequence). CDR3 coding DNA: TGTGCCAGCAGCCCCAGTTGGGAGACAGATACGCAGTATTTT. The encoded protein is CASSPSWETDTQYF.

In its sample, this clonotype was seen a few times. The chain joins TRBV5-5 to TRBJ1-6, with D maybe TRBD1 (5 bases). CDR3 length equals 14 residues. Germline V gives CDR1 SGHKS, CDR2 YYEKEE (reference sequence). V gave up 5 bases and J gave up 3 bases, with 9 bases separating them. The CDR3 region has the DNA TGTGCCAGCAGGAGACAGAGCTATAATTCACCCCTCCACTTT. This gives the protein CASRRQSYNSPLHF.

The chain is built from TRBV12-3 or TRBV12-4 and TRBJ2-1; D gene ambiguous. Trimming pared 3 bases from V and 12 bases from J, leaving 12 bases between. The CDR3 is 12 amino acids. The CDR3 loop is CASSFLHRWQFF. As DNA, the CDR3 is TGTGCCAGCAGTTTCCTCCACCGTTGGCAGTTCTTC.

The rearrangement joins TRBV5-1 to TRBJ2-2; D is perhaps TRBD1 (5 bases). This CDR3 spans 15 amino acids. Germline V lookup: CDR1 SGHRS, CDR2 YFSETQ. With 0 bases removed from V and 6 bases from J, the gap between germline ends came to 12 bases. The CDR3 loop is CASSLDGAGAGELFF. The CDR3 DNA follows: TGCGCCAGCAGCTTGGATGGGGCTGGGGCCGGGGAGCTGTTTTTT.

The table lists this clonotype with many counts. The rearrangement links TRBV5-1 to TRBJ2-2; D perhaps matches TRBD1 (5 bases). CDR3 size: 13 residues. V was pared by 2 bases and J by 5 bases, with 7 bases between. Germline V lookup: CDR1 SGHRS, CDR2 YFSETQ. Here the CDR3 reads CASSFDSTGELFF. CDR3 DNA: TGCGCCAGCAGCTTCGACAGTACCGGGGAGCTGTTTTTT.

In this sample, this clonotype turned up a few times. This chain links TRBV4-3 with TRBJ2-1; D ambiguous. The CDR3 is made up of 14 amino acids. The V gene's germline CDR1 is LGHNA and CDR2 YSLEER. V lost 0 bases, J lost 9 bases, and 12 bases lay in between. CDR3 loop: CASSQDHLSTEQFF. CDR3 DNA: TGCGCCAGCAGCCAAGATCATTTATCCACTGAGCAGTTCTTC.

This clonotype occurred a few times. The CDR3 spells CASSYSQTGAGNTIYF. CDR3 nucleotide sequence: TGTGCCAGCAGTTACTCGCAGACAGGAGCAGGAAACACCATATATTTT. The chain uses TRBV6-5 and TRBJ1-3; D is possibly TRBD1 (6 bases). CDR1 is MNHEY and CDR2 is SVGAGI in the germline V gene. V was cut by 0 bases and J by 4 bases, with 13 bases left in between. The CDR3 consists of 16 residues.

This clonotype came up a few times. The chain carries TRBV4-3 and TRBJ1-1, with D maybe TRBD1 (5 bases). The CDR3 sequence is 15 residues long. The V end lost 2 bases, the J end lost 1 base, and 11 bases lay between the germline ends. Germline V gene data show CDR1 as LGHNA and CDR2 as YSLEER. The CDR3 DNA reads TGCGCCAGCAGCCAAAGGGGACCCCCGAACACTGAAGCTTTCTTT. This sequence encodes CASSQRGPPNTEAFF.

There are a few counts of this clonotype. This chain connects TRBV12-3 or TRBV12-4 to TRBJ1-6; D remains ambiguous. Trimming removed 4 bases at V and 7 bases at J, with 17 bases between. The CDR3 has 16 residues. The CDR3, as DNA: TGTGCCAGCAGTTCTCTGCCTTGGACCTCAAATTCACCCCTCCACTTT. Translated: CASSSLPWTSNSPLHF.

The rearrangement uses TRBV5-6 and TRBJ1-1, with D possibly being TRBD1 (5 bases). The CDR3 loop spans 12 amino acids. V was shortened by 2 bases and J by 11 bases, with 13 bases between the two germline ends. Germline V gene lookup returns CDR1 SGHDT and CDR2 YYEEEE. CDR3 nucleotide sequence: TGTGCCAGCAGCTTAGGGACCAGGGCGGCTTTCTTT. It encodes CASSLGTRAAFF.

The rearrangement links TRBV20-1 to TRBJ2-5, with TRBD2 matching 11 bases. Germline V lookup: CDR1 DFQATT, CDR2 SNEGSKA (reference sequence). V was clipped by 2 bases and J by 5 bases; unmatched bases: 13. The CDR3 extends over 17 amino acids. CDR3 DNA sequence: TGCAGTGCTAGATCCCCGCGGCTAGCGGGGGGCCCGGAGACCCAGTACTTC. Translation gives CSARSPRLAGGPETQYF.

In this sample, this clonotype turned up once. This chain uses TRBV20-1 with TRBJ1-5; TRBD1 matches at 10 bases. The junction had 7 bases not matched to a gene; V was cut back by 0 bases and J by 2 bases. CDR1 is DFQATT and CDR2 is SNEGSKA in the germline V gene (reference sequence). The CDR3 has 17 amino acids. CDR3 sequence reads: CSARESTGGAGNQPQHF. DNA for the CDR3: TGCAGTGCTAGAGAGTCGACAGGGGGCGCGGGCAATCAGCCCCAGCATTTT.

The table lists this clonotype with a few counts. The chain joins TRBV25-1 to TRBJ2-7, with TRBD2 as a possible D gene (5 bases). CDR3 size: 11 residues. Germline loops: CDR1 MGHDK, CDR2 SYGVNS. The V end was cut by 8 bases, the J end by 4 bases, with 9 bases between. The CDR3 nucleotides are TGTGCCAGCGGACTTTTATACGAGCAGTACTTC. Encoded protein: CASGLLYEQYF.

The V call is TRBV19, the J call TRBJ1-2; 7 bases map to TRBD1. CDR1 and CDR2 (germline): LNHDA, SQIVND (reference sequence). V shed 5 bases and J 2 bases; nucleotides not matched to a gene: 5. The CDR3 spans 14 residues. The CDR3 loop reads CASSASDRNYGYTF. The CDR3 bases are TGTGCCAGTAGTGCCTCGGACAGGAACTATGGCTACACCTTC.

In this sample, this clonotype turned up a few times. The rearrangement links TRBV14 to TRBJ2-1; D is unresolved. The CDR3 extends over 13 amino acids. The germline V gene has CDR1 SGHDN and CDR2 FVKESK. V was clipped by 4 bases and J by 8 bases, with 12 bases between them. CDR3 bases: TGTGCCAGCAGCCCGGCCCTTCGCTATGAGCAGTTCTTC. The encoded protein is CASSPALRYEQFF. The variable domain in full, completed from reference TRBV14 and TRBJ2-1, reads EAGVTQFPSHSVIEKGQTVTLRCDPISGHDNLYWYRRVMGKEIKFLLHFVKESKQDESGMPNNRFLAERTGGTYSTLKVQPAELEDSGVYFCASSPALRYEQFFGPGTRLTVL.

This clonotype came up a few times. The genes are TRBV12-3 or TRBV12-4 and TRBJ1-1; TRBD1 aligns across 7 bases. This CDR3 is 13 amino acids long. Unmatched junction bases numbered 5, after V lost 2 bases and J lost 8 bases. CDR3 sequence reads: CASSLKATGEAFF. The CDR3 nucleotides are TGTGCCAGCAGTTTAAAAGCGACAGGGGAAGCTTTCTTT.

The chain couples TRBV11-2 to TRBJ2-3; D possibly corresponds to TRBD2 (6 bases). Germline CDR1 SGHAT, CDR2 FQNNGV. V shed 1 base and J shed 5 bases, with 16 bases lying between them. There are 16 residues in the CDR3. CDR3 coding DNA: TGTGCCAGCAGCTTAGCCGGGGGACTCCGGCAAGATACGCAGTATTTT. Translated: CASSLAGGLRQDTQYF.

The chain is built from TRBV18 and TRBJ2-7; weak D call: TRBD2 (6 bases). CDR1 KGHSH and CDR2 LQKENI come from the germline V gene. The CDR3 has 12 residues. Trimming shortened V by 8 bases and J by 7 bases, and 15 bases separated the two germline ends. The CDR3 here is CASSPLGGEQYF. The CDR3 DNA reads TGTGCCAGCAGCCCATTGGGGGGAGAGCAGTACTTC.

This clonotype was counted only a few times. The chain employs TRBV20-1 and TRBJ2-5, with D perhaps assigned TRBD1 or TRBD2 (5 bases each). V gave up 5 bases and J gave up 2 bases, with 9 bases separating them. This CDR3 spans 12 amino acids. Germline V gene sequence: CDR1 DFQATT, CDR2 SNEGSKA (reference sequence). As DNA, the CDR3 is TGCAGTGCTGGGGGACCTCAAGAGACCCAGTACTTC. This encodes CSAGGPQETQYF.

Only a few counts were recorded for this clonotype. The chain has TRBV4-3 and TRBJ2-7, with D perhaps matching TRBD1 (6 bases). The CDR3 loop spans 16 amino acids. The germline V and J ends were trimmed by 0 bases and 5 bases, with 17 bases remaining between them. Germline values: CDR1 LGHNA, CDR2 YSLEER. CDR3 region: CASSQDHLRGMNEQYF. The CDR3 DNA sequence: TGCGCCAGCAGCCAAGATCATCTCAGGGGTATGAACGAGCAGTACTTC.

This clonotype was found many times. CDR3 loop: CASSVAPGSSAGELFF. As DNA, the CDR3 is TGTGCCAGCAGCGTAGCTCCAGGGTCGAGCGCCGGGGAGCTGTTTTTT. The chain joins TRBV9 to TRBJ2-2; D perhaps matches TRBD1 (5 bases). Germline CDR1 SGDLS, CDR2 YYNGEE. CDR3 length: 16 amino acids. The V and J ends lost 0 bases and 6 bases respectively, with 15 bases between them.